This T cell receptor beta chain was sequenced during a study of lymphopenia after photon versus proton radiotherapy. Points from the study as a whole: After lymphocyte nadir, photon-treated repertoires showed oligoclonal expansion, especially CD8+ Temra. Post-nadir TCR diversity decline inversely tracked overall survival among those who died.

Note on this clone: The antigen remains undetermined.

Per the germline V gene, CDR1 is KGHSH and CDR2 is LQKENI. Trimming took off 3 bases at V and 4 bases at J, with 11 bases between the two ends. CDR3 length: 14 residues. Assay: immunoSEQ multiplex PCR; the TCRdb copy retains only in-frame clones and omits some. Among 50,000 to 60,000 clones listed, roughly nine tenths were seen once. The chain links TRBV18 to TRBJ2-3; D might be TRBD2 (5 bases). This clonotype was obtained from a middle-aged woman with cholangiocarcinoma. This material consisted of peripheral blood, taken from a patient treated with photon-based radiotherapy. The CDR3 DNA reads TGTGCCAGCTCACCTCGAGGACTCCCAGATACGCAGTATTTT. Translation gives CASSPRGLPDTQYF.